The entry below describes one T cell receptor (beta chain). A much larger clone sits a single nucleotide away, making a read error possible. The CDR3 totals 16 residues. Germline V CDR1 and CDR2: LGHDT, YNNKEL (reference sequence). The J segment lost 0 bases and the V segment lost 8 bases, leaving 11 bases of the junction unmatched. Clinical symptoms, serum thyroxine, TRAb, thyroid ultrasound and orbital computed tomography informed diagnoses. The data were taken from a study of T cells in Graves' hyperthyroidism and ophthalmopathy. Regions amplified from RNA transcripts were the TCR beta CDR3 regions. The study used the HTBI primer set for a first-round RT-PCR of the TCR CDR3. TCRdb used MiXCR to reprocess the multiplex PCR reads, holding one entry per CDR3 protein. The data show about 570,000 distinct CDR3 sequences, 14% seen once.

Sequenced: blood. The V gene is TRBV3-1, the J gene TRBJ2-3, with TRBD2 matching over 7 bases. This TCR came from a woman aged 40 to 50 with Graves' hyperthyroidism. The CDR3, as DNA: TGTGCCAGCTGCCCCGAAAGCGGGGCGAGCACAGATACGCAGTATTTT. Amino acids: CASCPESGASTDTQYF.